This T cell receptor (beta chain) was identified during a study of blood T cells in healthy people across ages. Study observations and caveats: One million T cells yielded diversity estimates that were considered underestimates.

This clonotype was detected ten times or more. The antigen is undetermined. The second PCR ran about 6 to 12 cycles with a sample-barcoded 5' primer and J-beta primers. Tags on each cDNA molecule came from a template-switch adaptor with 12 random nucleotides. TCRdb used MiXCR to reprocess the 5' RACE reads, holding one entry per CDR3 protein. The sample shows 550,000 to 650,000 distinct CDR3 sequences, around 31% of them seen only once. Trimming took 4 bases from V and 7 from J, leaving 22 bases between them. The CDR3 contains 16 residues. In germline, CDR1 is SEHNR, CDR2 FQNEAQ (reference sequence). The source material was blood. This chain connects TRBV7-9 to TRBJ1-2; D gene ambiguous. This receptor was identified in a woman of 80 years or more in good health. The CDR3 coding sequence is TGTGCCAGCAGCTACAGCAGGACCGACGGGGAAGGTGGCTACACCTTC. Amino acids: CASSYSRTDGEGGYTF.